Each of the 26 T cell receptor beta chains below was sequenced from the same sample in a study of identical twins (dated by TCRdb to 2016 to 2017). The protocol used for the library was 5' RACE. Sequencing instrument: Illumina HiSeq 2000. TCRdb redid the processing of the public reads, applying fastp at Q25 and MiXCR, and retained in-frame beta chains. Each record represents a unique CDR3 protein, reported with the most common genes and DNA among its rows. The sample table holds 1.5 million to 2 million distinct CDR3 sequences, of which about 30% were seen once. More than 0.25% of the sample comes from the top ten. Input material: cord blood. These TCRs come from a newborn girl in good health.

The sample holds a few counts of this clonotype. This chain joins TRBV6-1 and TRBJ2-5; D possibly matches TRBD1 or TRBD2 (5 bases each). This CDR3 is built from 15 residues. The V gene lost 6 bases and the J gene lost 1 base, with 15 bases spanning the gap. Germline V lookup: CDR1 MNHNS, CDR2 SASEGT. The CDR3 sequence is CASRGTARFQETQYF. CDR3 bases: TGTGCCAGCAGAGGGACGGCTCGATTCCAAGAGACCCAGTACTTC.

This clonotype was picked up a small number of times. The chain carries TRBV29-1 and TRBJ1-2, with D uncertain. Germline CDR1 reads SQVTM; CDR2 reads ANQGSEA. The CDR3 has 15 residues. The V end was cut by 7 bases, the J end by 1 base, with 19 bases between. The CDR3 reads CSAPTRTRDNYGYTF. The DNA for the CDR3 is TGCAGCGCCCCAACCCGGACCCGCGATAACTATGGCTACACCTTC.

This clonotype came up a few times. The chain uses TRBV20-1 and TRBJ1-6; a weak D match, TRBD1 (6 bases). This CDR3 spans 14 amino acids. Per germline, CDR1 DFQATT and CDR2 SNEGSKA (reference sequence). Trimming removed 5 bases from V and 10 bases from J, with 18 bases in between. This CDR3 reads CSAPTGSWESPLHF. The DNA of the CDR3 is TGCAGTGCTCCGACAGGAAGCTGGGAATCACCCCTCCACTTT.

This clonotype was detected a few times. V and J are TRBV2 and TRBJ2-3; TRBD1 aligns across 7 bases. The CDR3 contains 14 residues. In germline, CDR1 is SNHLY, CDR2 FYNNEI. Unmatched junction bases numbered 12, after V lost 4 bases and J lost 11 bases. The CDR3 nucleotides are TGTGCCAGCAGTGGACCAATATCGGGGACAGTGCAGTATTTT. Translated: CASSGPISGTVQYF. The full variable domain, with the rest looked up from reference TRBV2 and TRBJ2-3, is EPEVTQTPSHQVTQMGQEVILRCVPISNHLYFYWYRQILGQKVEFLVSFYNNEISEKSEIFDDQFSVERPDGSNFTLKIRSTKLEDSAMYFCASSGPISGTVQYFGPGTRLTVL.

The chain has TRBV3-1 and TRBJ2-3, with no clear D. CDR3 size: 15 residues. Germline CDR1 and CDR2: LGHDT and YNNKEL (reference sequence). Trimming took 0 bases from V and 0 from J, leaving 7 bases between them. CDR3 DNA: TGTGCCAGCAGCCAAGAGTACATTAGCACAGATACGCAGTATTTT. Residues: CASSQEYISTDTQYF.

The CDR3 sequence: CASSLVERAFF. The CDR3 nucleotides are TGTGCCAGCAGCTTAGTAGAGCGGGCTTTCTTT. This sequence joins TRBV7-8 and TRBJ1-1; D call uncertain. CDR3 length equals 11 residues. The V end was cut by 1 base, the J end by 11 bases, with 8 bases between. Germline-derived CDR1 and CDR2 are SGHVS and FQNEAQ.

The gene calls are TRBV3-1 and TRBJ1-1, with D possibly being TRBD1 (5 bases). CDR3 length: 14 residues. V was shortened by 1 base and J by 4 bases, with 10 bases between the two germline ends. Germline values: CDR1 LGHDT, CDR2 YNNKEL (reference sequence). DNA of the CDR3: TGTGCCAGCAGCCAAGGGGGCCTCACCACTGAAGCTTTCTTT. Its translation is CASSQGGLTTEAFF. The complete variable domain, with remaining parts taken from reference TRBV3-1 and TRBJ1-1, reads DTAVSQTPKYLVTQMGNDKSIKCEQNLGHDTMYWYKQDSKKFLKIMFSYNNKELIINETVPNRFSPKSPDKAHLNLHINSLELGDSAVYFCASSQGGLTTEAFFGQGTRLTVV.

There are a few counts of this clonotype. The CDR3 is CSAREGIPLHF. For the CDR3, the DNA is TGCAGTGCTAGAGAGGGGATCCCCCTCCACTTT. The V call is TRBV20-1, the J call TRBJ1-6; D gene ambiguous. The CDR3 contains 11 residues. Between the trimmed V and J ends, which lost 0 bases and 13 bases, there was a span of 7 bases. Germline-derived CDR1 and CDR2 are DFQATT and SNEGSKA (reference sequence).

This clonotype was counted a few times. The chain carries TRBV21-1 and TRBJ2-3; TRBD1 is the table's D call and was not checked against the DNA. TRBV21-1 counts as a pseudogene. CDR3 size: 15 residues. CDR3 coding DNA: TGTGCCAGCAGCAATACGGGACAGAGCACAGATACGCAGTATTTT. Protein sequence: CASSNTGQSTDTQYF.

This sequence joins TRBV28 and TRBJ2-7; 8 bases match TRBD2. Germline V gene sequence: CDR1 MDHEN, CDR2 SYDVKM. J gave up 3 bases and V 5 bases, and 6 bases lay outside the gene matches. The CDR3 contains 14 residues. CDR3 DNA sequence: TGTGCCAGCAGTCTGTATAGCGGGGTCTACGAGCAGTACTTC. This translates into CASSLYSGVYEQYF.

The chain uses TRBV6-5 and TRBJ2-7; 9 nucleotides agree with TRBD2. The CDR3 totals 16 residues. Germline CDR1 and CDR2: MNHEY and SVGAGI. Trimming removed 2 bases from V and 2 bases from J; junction bases left unmatched: 7. CDR3 coding DNA: TGTGCCAGCAGTTACCCCGGAGTAGCGGGAGCCTACGAGCAGTACTTC. It codes for CASSYPGVAGAYEQYF.

The chain is built from TRBV28 and TRBJ1-2; D may be TRBD1 (5 bases). The CDR3 is 15 amino acids. Trimming took off 7 bases at V and 5 bases at J, with 20 bases between the two ends. Germline V gene data show CDR1 as MDHEN and CDR2 as SYDVKM. The CDR3 spells CASKGDWGGNYGYTF. For the CDR3, the DNA is TGTGCCAGCAAAGGGGACTGGGGAGGGAATTATGGCTACACCTTC.

This rearrangement joins TRBV29-1 to TRBJ2-7, with a weak D call TRBD2 (5 bases). CDR3 size: 13 residues. In germline, CDR1 is SQVTM, CDR2 ANQGSEA. With 6 bases removed from V and 10 bases from J, the gap between germline ends came to 22 bases. In DNA, the CDR3 is TGCAGCGTCGGGCGGGCTACTGTATTGCCCCAGTACTTC. Protein: CSVGRATVLPQYF.

The rearrangement links TRBV12-3 or TRBV12-4 to TRBJ2-7; D unresolved. V lost 6 bases and J lost 2, with 14 bases in between. The CDR3 sequence is 14 residues long. The CDR3 here is CASSFSPLPYEQYF. In DNA form, the CDR3 reads TGTGCCAGCAGCTTTTCGCCTTTACCCTACGAGCAGTACTTC.

The CDR3 DNA follows: TGTGCCAGCAGTCGCCACGGGACTAGCGGGGGGGCGAGCTCCTACAATGAGCAGTTCTTC. This codes for CASSRHGTSGGASSYNEQFF. The V and J genes are TRBV12-3 or TRBV12-4 and TRBJ2-1; 16 bases align to TRBD2. This CDR3 is built from 20 residues. J was trimmed by 0 bases and V by 5 bases; bases with no gene match: 10.

The chain carries TRBV4-2 and TRBJ2-7, with a possible D match to TRBD2 (5 bases). The CDR3 length is 14 residues. Trimming took 4 bases from V and 4 from J, leaving 14 bases between them. Germline CDR1 reads LGHNA; CDR2 reads YNFKEQ. CDR3 amino acids: CASSPEGRSYEQYF. As DNA, the CDR3 is TGTGCCAGCAGCCCAGAGGGCCGATCTTACGAGCAGTACTTC.

This clonotype was picked up a small number of times. This chain links TRBV12-3 or TRBV12-4 with TRBJ2-4; weak D call: TRBD1 (6 bases). Trimming cost V 4 bases and J 1 base, with 11 bases left between them. CDR3 size: 15 residues. The CDR3 nucleotides read TGTGCCAGCAGTTACAGGGACACGGCCAAAAACATTCAGTACTTC. Translation gives CASSYRDTAKNIQYF.

The chain joins TRBV27 to TRBJ1-5; D ambiguous. Germline-derived CDR1 and CDR2 are MNHEY and SMNVEV (reference sequence). This CDR3 contains 15 residues. The V end lost 3 bases, the J end lost 0 bases, and 9 bases lay between the germline ends. This CDR3 is CASSLQAYSNQPQHF. The CDR3 region has the DNA TGTGCCAGCAGTTTGCAGGCCTATAGCAATCAGCCCCAGCATTTT.

The V gene is TRBV12-3 or TRBV12-4, the J gene TRBJ2-2; TRBD1 matches 9 bases. There are 16 residues in the CDR3. V shed 6 bases and J 4 bases; nucleotides not matched to a gene: 9. As DNA, the CDR3 is TGTGCCAGCAGATACAACAGGGGGCGCGGCACCGGGGAGCTGTTTTTT. The encoded protein is CASRYNRGRGTGELFF.

The chain combines TRBV12-3 or TRBV12-4 with TRBJ2-7; 9 bases agree with TRBD1. The CDR3 loop spans 17 amino acids. The V gene end was trimmed by 1 base and the J gene end by 3 bases; junction bases not matched to a gene: 10. Here the CDR3 DNA reads TGTGCCAGCAGTTTAGGGACAGGGGTTCTTTCTAGCTACGAGCAGTACTTC. Residues: CASSLGTGVLSSYEQYF.

This clonotype appeared a single time. V usage is TRBV9 and J usage is TRBJ2-1; the D gene is possibly TRBD2 (5 bases). The CDR3 spans 13 residues. V was shortened by 3 bases and J by 6 bases, with 10 bases between the two germline ends. Per germline, CDR1 SGDLS and CDR2 YYNGEE. Written as DNA, the CDR3 is TGTGCCAGCAGCGCCGGGAAGTGCAATGAGCAGTTCTTC. This codes for CASSAGKCNEQFF.

About this clonotype: One base away lies a much larger clone, so this may be a sequencing read error. This chain uses TRBV20-1 with TRBJ2-1; 8 positions agree with TRBD2. The CDR3 spans 14 residues. V lost 5 bases, J lost 10 bases, and 13 bases stayed unmatched. The germline V gene has CDR1 DFQATT and CDR2 SNEGSKA (reference sequence). The CDR3 is CSALPGLVDYEQFF. The CDR3 DNA is TGCAGTGCTCTTCCGGGACTAGTTGATTACGAGCAGTTCTTC.

The gene calls are TRBV4-1 and TRBJ1-2, with a tentative D call TRBD1 (6 bases). Between the trimmed V and J ends, which lost 3 bases and 3 bases, there was a span of 20 bases. There are 17 residues in the CDR3. The germline CDR1 and CDR2 sequences are MGHRA and YSYEKL. The CDR3 DNA is TGCGCCAGCAGCCACCCCAGTCGCCAGGGGAGGCACTATGGCTACACCTTC. This encodes CASSHPSRQGRHYGYTF.

The rearrangement uses TRBV3-1 and TRBJ1-2, with 7 bases matching TRBD1. V dropped 0 bases and J dropped 5; count of bases not matched to a gene: 12. This CDR3 has 17 residues. The germline V gene has CDR1 LGHDT and CDR2 YNNKEL (reference sequence). CDR3 coding DNA: TGTGCCAGCAGCCAAGAGTTGTGGGGGCAGGGGGATTATGGCTACACCTTC. This encodes CASSQELWGQGDYGYTF.

The V and J genes are TRBV27 and TRBJ2-7, with 8 positions matching TRBD2. The DNA matches TRBJ2-1 better at its end, which makes the J call doubtful. CDR3 size: 14 residues. CDR1 and CDR2 from the germline V gene are MNHEY and SMNVEV (reference sequence). The CDR3 sequence is CASSFTSGPYEQFF. Written as DNA, the CDR3 is TGTGCCAGCAGTTTTACTAGCGGCCCCTACGAGCAGTTCTTC.

In nucleotides, the CDR3 is TGTGCCATCAGTGAGCCTCTGCGGGGGCAGTACAATGAGCAGTACTTC. It specifies CAISEPLRGQYNEQYF. The V and J genes are TRBV10-3 and TRBJ2-1, with D perhaps matching TRBD2 (7 bases). The J call is in doubt because the DNA end fits TRBJ2-7 better. The CDR3 contains 16 residues. Looked up from germline, CDR1 is ENHRY and CDR2 is SYGVKD.